The rows below give T cell receptor beta chains drawn from one sample of a study of cytotoxic CD8 clonotypes in ibrutinib-treated CLL. Only in-frame clones appear in the TCRdb table, and some are missing; sequencing was by immunoSEQ multiplex PCR. The table includes roughly 160,000 clones, more than 75% detected once. The sample was PBMCs, taken after 12 months of ibrutinib treatment. These receptors came from a human donor with chronic lymphocytic leukemia. CDR3s include the opening cysteine and the closing phenylalanine or tryptophan. D genes are given only for firm matches. Size values are once, few and many counts, or a class for expanded clones, and some rows have none.

j_gene: TRBJ1-3
len: 14
d_gene: TRBD1
abundance: -
v_gene: TRBV28
CDR3aa: CASSIPGQGNTIYF
CDR3nt: TGTGCCAGCAGTATCCCGGGACAGGGAAACACCATATATTTT

j_gene: TRBJ1-4
len: 14
d_gene: -
abundance: -
v_gene: TRBV18
CDR3aa: CASSHGGFNEKLFF
CDR3nt: TGTGCCAGCTCCCATGGCGGATTTAATGAAAAACTGTTTTTT

j_gene: TRBJ2-1
len: 14
d_gene: -
abundance: -
v_gene: TRBV7-2
CDR3aa: CASLRSFGYNEQFF
CDR3nt: TGTGCCTCACTGCGGTCCTTCGGGTACAATGAGCAGTTCTTC

j_gene: TRBJ2-7
len: 15
d_gene: -
abundance: -
v_gene: TRBV9
CDR3aa: CASSVEAGPSYEQYF
CDR3nt: TGTGCCAGCAGCGTCGAAGCGGGTCCTTCTTACGAGCAGTACTTC

j_gene: TRBJ2-1
len: 15
d_gene: TRBD2
abundance: -
v_gene: TRBV6-1
CDR3aa: CASRAGLAGGAEQFF
CDR3nt: TGTGCCAGCAGGGCCGGGCTAGCGGGAGGTGCTGAGCAGTTCTTC

j_gene: TRBJ2-7
len: 15
d_gene: -
abundance: -
v_gene: TRBV5-6
CDR3aa: CASSFPAGFLYEQYF
CDR3nt: TGTGCCAGCAGCTTTCCCGCAGGGTTTCTATACGAGCAGTACTTC

j_gene: TRBJ1-1
len: 13
d_gene: -
abundance: few
v_gene: TRBV29-1
CDR3aa: CSGTQFMNTEAFF
CDR3nt: TGCAGCGGAACCCAGTTCATGAACACTGAAGCTTTCTTT

j_gene: TRBJ1-1
len: 17
d_gene: -
abundance: -
v_gene: TRBV15
CDR3aa: CATSRDLTASKNTEAFF
CDR3nt: TGTGCCACCAGCAGAGATCTAACAGCTAGTAAGAACACTGAAGCTTTCTTT

j_gene: TRBJ1-1
len: 14
d_gene: -
abundance: few
v_gene: TRBV30
CDR3aa: CAWSVTVSSTEAFF
CDR3nt: TGTGCCTGGAGTGTTACGGTTAGTTCGACTGAAGCTTTCTTT

j_gene: TRBJ2-1
len: 13
d_gene: TRBD2
abundance: -
v_gene: TRBV6-1
CDR3aa: CASSSGAYNEQFF
CDR3nt: TGTGCCAGCTCTAGCGGGGCTTACAATGAGCAGTTCTTC

j_gene: TRBJ1-3
len: 17
d_gene: TRBD1
abundance: -
v_gene: TRBV19
CDR3aa: CASSRQGAPVSGNTIYF
CDR3nt: TGTGCCAGTAGTAGACAGGGGGCACCCGTCTCTGGAAACACCATATATTTT

j_gene: TRBJ2-7
len: 14
d_gene: -
abundance: -
v_gene: TRBV10-3
CDR3aa: CAISVGTLTYEQYF
CDR3nt: TGTGCCATCAGTGTCGGGACACTTACCTACGAGCAGTACTTC

j_gene: TRBJ2-7
len: 13
d_gene: TRBD1
abundance: -
v_gene: TRBV28
CDR3aa: CATRTRDRESPYF
CDR3nt: TGTGCCACCAGAACTCGCGACAGGGAATCCCCGTACTTC

j_gene: TRBJ1-4
len: 16
d_gene: -
abundance: many
v_gene: TRBV7-9
CDR3aa: CASTMGGLGTNEKLFF
CDR3nt: TGTGCCAGCACCATGGGGGGTCTAGGAACTAATGAAAAACTGTTTTTT

j_gene: TRBJ2-7
len: 16
d_gene: TRBD2
abundance: -
v_gene: TRBV19
CDR3aa: CASSNPLAGGTYEQYF
CDR3nt: TGTGCCAGTAGTAATCCCCTAGCGGGGGGCACTTACGAGCAGTACTTC

j_gene: TRBJ1-2
len: 13
d_gene: -
abundance: few
v_gene: TRBV2
CDR3aa: CASRGRRVDGYTF
CDR3nt: TGTGCCAGCAGGGGACGGAGGGTCGATGGCTACACCTTC